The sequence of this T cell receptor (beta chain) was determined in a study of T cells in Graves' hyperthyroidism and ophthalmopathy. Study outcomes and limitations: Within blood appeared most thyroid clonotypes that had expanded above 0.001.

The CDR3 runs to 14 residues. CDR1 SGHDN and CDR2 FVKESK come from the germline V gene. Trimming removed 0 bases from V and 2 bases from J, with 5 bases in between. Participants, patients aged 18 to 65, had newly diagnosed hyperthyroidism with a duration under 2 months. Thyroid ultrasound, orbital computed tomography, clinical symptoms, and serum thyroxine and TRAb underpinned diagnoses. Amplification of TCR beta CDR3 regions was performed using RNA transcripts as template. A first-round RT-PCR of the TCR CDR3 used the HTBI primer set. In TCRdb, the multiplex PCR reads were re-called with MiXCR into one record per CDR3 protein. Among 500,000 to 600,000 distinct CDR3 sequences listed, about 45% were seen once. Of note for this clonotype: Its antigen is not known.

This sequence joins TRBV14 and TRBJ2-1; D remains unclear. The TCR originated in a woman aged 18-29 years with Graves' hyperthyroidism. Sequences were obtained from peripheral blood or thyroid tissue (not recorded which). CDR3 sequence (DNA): TGTGCCAGCAGCCAAGATGGGGCCTACAATGAGCAGTTCTTC. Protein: CASSQDGAYNEQFF.